Below, 3 T cell receptor beta chains from the same sample are listed, as sequenced in a study of CD4 T cells in relation to SARS-CoV-2 and coronaviruses. The method was immunoSEQ multiplex PCR; TCRdb's version includes in-frame clones alone and lacks a portion of them. Among some 65,000 clones listed, about 89% were seen once. Before the COVID-19 pandemic, during about 2010-2018, CD4+ T cells were taken from unexposed donors. The material sequenced was memory CD4+ T cells from PBMCs. These receptors originate from a human donor in good health.

The chain employs TRBV24-1 and TRBJ2-1; 11 bases fit TRBD2. With V trimmed by 3 bases and J by 1 base, 7 bases remained unmatched. There are 18 residues in the CDR3. Germline V gene sequence: CDR1 KGHDR, CDR2 SFDVKD. The CDR3 nucleotides read TGTGCCACCAGTGATCATCTTACTAGCGGGGGATCCTACAATGAGCAGTTCTTC. This encodes CATSDHLTSGGSYNEQFF.

The J gene is TRBJ2-2, the V gene TRBV18; no reliable D call. Trimming removed 3 bases at V and 4 bases at J, with 9 bases between. Germline CDR1 KGHSH, CDR2 LQKENI. The CDR3 is 14 residues long. CDR3 protein: CASSPQQVTGELFF. The CDR3 DNA is TGTGCCAGCTCACCCCAACAAGTCACCGGGGAGCTGTTTTTT.

The J gene is TRBJ2-5, the V gene TRBV29-1; weak D call: TRBD2 (5 bases). CDR1 and CDR2 from the germline V gene are SQVTM and ANQGSEA. This CDR3 is 13 amino acids long. V was clipped by 4 bases and J by 5 bases, with 14 bases between them. CDR3 loop: CSVVAGIGETQYF. The CDR3 DNA sequence: TGCAGCGTTGTGGCCGGGATTGGGGAGACCCAGTACTTC. The whole variable domain, remainder taken from reference TRBV29-1 and TRBJ2-5, is SAVISQKPSRDICQRGTSLTIQCQVDSQVTMMFWYRQQPGQSLTLIATANQGSEATYESGFVIDKFPISRPNLTFSTLTVSNMSPEDSSIYLCSVVAGIGETQYFGPGTRLLVL.